This T cell receptor beta chain was identified during a study of blood T cell repertoires in COVID-19. Per the germline V gene, CDR1 is SGDLS and CDR2 is YYNGEE. CDR3 size: 15 residues. Trimming pared 4 bases from V and 1 base from J, leaving 13 bases between. This clone was seen a handful of times. TCRdb keeps only in-frame clones here, not all; method: immunoSEQ multiplex PCR. The data hold over 200,000 clones, with around 89% observed a single time. The sequenced sample was PBMCs or T cells enriched from blood (not recorded which). This chain uses TRBV9 with TRBJ2-3; D gene uncertain. This receptor was obtained from a middle-aged man who had recovered from COVID-19. Here the CDR3 DNA reads TGTGCCAGCAGCCCTATGGATAGCCGCACAGATACGCAGTATTTT. It yields the protein CASSPMDSRTDTQYF.